Listed here is a single TCR beta chain. Its antigen is not identified. The V gene lost 2 bases and the J gene lost 8 bases, with 7 bases spanning the gap. From germline, CDR1 is MNHEY and CDR2 SMNVEV (reference sequence). The CDR3 has 12 residues. Only in-frame clones appear in the TCRdb table, and some are missing; sequencing was by immunoSEQ multiplex PCR. The profile shows some 65,000 clones, roughly 89% of them singletons. This entry belongs to a study of OX40 agonist ivuxolimab in advanced cancers. Looking at the study overall: Patients were infused with ivuxolimab every 2 weeks at 0.01 to 10 mg/kg.

Overall study results and limits: With doses of 0.1 to 3.0 mg/kg, CD4+ and CD8+ blood T cells had undergone clonal expansion by week 6. Researchers did not determine the expanded peripheral T cells' antigen specificity.

The chain employs TRBV27 and TRBJ2-4, with D tentatively TRBD1 (5 bases). The source material was CD4+ or CD8+ T cells sorted from blood, sampled in a trial of the OX40 agonist ivuxolimab. This sequence was found in an adult with an advanced solid tumor such as melanoma, head and neck, liver or kidney cancer. The CDR3: CASSLVGDIQYF. The CDR3 nucleotides are TGTGCCAGCAGTTTAGTAGGGGACATTCAGTACTTC.